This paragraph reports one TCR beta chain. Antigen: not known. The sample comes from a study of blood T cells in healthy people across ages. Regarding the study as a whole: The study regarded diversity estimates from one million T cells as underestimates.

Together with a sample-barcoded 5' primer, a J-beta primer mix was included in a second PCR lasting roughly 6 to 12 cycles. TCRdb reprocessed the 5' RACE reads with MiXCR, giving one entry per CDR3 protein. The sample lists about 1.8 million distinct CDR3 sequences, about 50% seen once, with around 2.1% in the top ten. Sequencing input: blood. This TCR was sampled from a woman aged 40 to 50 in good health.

CDR3 bases: TGTGCCATCAGCCCCACAGGACAGCTCGGTAGCAATCAGCCCCAGCATTTT. Translation gives CAISPTGQLGSNQPQHF. This chain connects TRBV10-3 to TRBJ1-5; D is possibly TRBD1 (6 bases). CDR1 and CDR2 (germline): ENHRY, SYGVKD. With 6 bases removed from V and 0 bases from J, the gap between germline ends came to 18 bases. There are 17 residues in the CDR3.